This TCR beta chain was obtained from a study of identifying expanded T cells in peripheral blood. Clones were read by immunoSEQ multiplex PCR, and TCRdb kept only the in-frame ones, dropping some. The table records 95,000 or so clones, around 85% of them present only once. This CDR3 is built from 16 residues. Germline-derived CDR1 and CDR2 are MDHEN and SYDVKM. The sample consisted of blood. The rearrangement joins TRBV28 to TRBJ1-1; D is possibly TRBD1 (5 bases). This TCR came from a person between 18 and 70 years old in good health. CDR3: CGLSPRAWGGNTEAFF. CDR3 nucleotides: TGTGGGCTGTCCCCCAGGGCCTGGGGGGGGAACACTGAAGCTTTCTTT.